The 20 T cell receptor beta chains in this list originate from one sample, sequenced in a study of CD8 T cells in Susac syndrome. It was with random hexamers that 0.5 to 1 ug RNA was reverse transcribed. Using its own MiXCR run on the immunoSEQ multiplex PCR reads, TCRdb lists one record per CDR3 protein. Of some 130,000 distinct CDR3 sequences in the sample, roughly 94% were seen once. Sequencing was performed on CD8+ T cells from PBMCs. These receptors all come from a human donor with Susac syndrome.

A note on this clonotype: A read error may produce the germline difference seen at one junction end. The rearrangement joins TRBV7-7 to TRBJ2-1; D gene uncertain. The CDR3 spans 13 residues. Per germline, CDR1 SSHAT and CDR2 FNYEAQ (reference sequence). The CDR3, as DNA: TGTGCTAGCAGCCCCTCCGCGGTGGGTGAGCAGTTCTTC. It encodes CASSPSAVGEQFF.

V is TRBV7-2 and J is TRBJ2-1; 7 bases are a match to TRBD2. This CDR3 is built from 14 residues. The trim removed 6 bases at V and 4 bases at J, leaving 6 bases unmatched. Per the germline V gene, CDR1 is SGHTA and CDR2 is FQGNSA. CDR3 DNA sequence: TGTGCCAGCAGGTCACCAGCGGGGTACAATGAGCAGTTCTTC. Encoded protein: CASRSPAGYNEQFF.

The V and J genes are TRBV15 and TRBJ2-3; D uncertain. The germline V gene encodes CDR1 LNHNV and CDR2 YYDKDF (reference sequence). V was trimmed by 0 bases and J by 5 bases, leaving 6 bases between them. CDR3 length equals 13 residues. The CDR3 DNA is TGTGCCACCAGCAGAGATCGGAGAGATACGCAGTATTTT. Encoded protein: CATSRDRRDTQYF.

V gene TRBV19 combines with J gene TRBJ1-1; maybe TRBD1 (5 bases). Germline-derived CDR1 and CDR2 are LNHDA and SQIVND (reference sequence). Between the trimmed V and J ends, which lost 3 bases and 8 bases, there was a span of 10 bases. This CDR3 region has 12 residues. The CDR3 bases are TGTGCCAGTAGTATCGCGACAGCGGAAGCTTTCTTT. Translating gives CASSIATAEAFF.

The chain combines TRBV6-6 with TRBJ2-7, with D uncertain. The CDR3 runs 12 residues. Germline CDR1 reads MNHNY; CDR2 reads SVGAGI (reference sequence). Trimming took off 5 bases at V and 7 bases at J, with 12 bases between the two ends. The CDR3 is CASSVVLREQYF. The CDR3 region has the DNA TGTGCCAGCAGTGTCGTTCTGAGGGAGCAGTACTTC.

The chain is built from TRBV12-3 or TRBV12-4 and TRBJ1-1; possible D gene TRBD1, 6 bases. The V gene lost 7 bases and the J gene lost 0 bases, with 12 bases spanning the gap. The CDR3 loop spans 14 amino acids. CDR3 sequence: CASNPGHLNTEAFF. CDR3 nucleotide sequence: TGTGCCAGCAATCCGGGACACCTGAACACTGAAGCTTTCTTT.

V gene TRBV19 combines with J gene TRBJ2-7; TRBD1 matches 9 bases. Germline V lookup: CDR1 LNHDA, CDR2 SQIVND (reference sequence). This CDR3 region has 15 residues. The V and J ends lost 1 base and 5 bases, in that order; junction bases with no gene match: 6. Written as DNA, the CDR3 is TGTGCCAGTAGTATAGCGACAGGGGGTATTGACGAGCAGTACTTC. Its translation is CASSIATGGIDEQYF.

This CDR3 is CATSDLWQPQHF. The CDR3 DNA reads as TGTGCCACCAGTGATTTGTGGCAGCCCCAGCATTTT. The chain has TRBV24-1 and TRBJ1-5, with unresolved D. Per the germline V gene, CDR1 is KGHDR and CDR2 is SFDVKD. The CDR3 is 12 residues long. Trimming cost V 0 bases and J 7 bases, with 3 bases left between them.

The chain links TRBV11-2 to TRBJ2-3, with TRBD2 matching over 8 bases. Germline CDR1 is SGHAT and CDR2 is FQNNGV. The CDR3 contains 16 residues. V was clipped by 3 bases and J by 1 base; unmatched bases: 6. The CDR3 sequence: CASSFLVAGRTDTQYF. CDR3 DNA sequence: TGTGCCAGCAGCTTTCTCGTAGCGGGACGCACAGATACGCAGTATTTT.

The chain is built from TRBV29-1 and TRBJ1-2; D is unresolved. V was shortened by 6 bases and J by 0 bases, with 20 bases between the two germline ends. Per germline, CDR1 SQVTM and CDR2 ANQGSEA. The CDR3 is 16 amino acids. The chain's CDR3 is CSVLGPGDNSNYGYTF. In DNA form, the CDR3 reads TGCAGCGTCCTAGGGCCGGGCGATAACTCTAACTATGGCTACACCTTC.

A note on this clonotype: One end of the junction fails to match germline, which may point to a read error. This chain connects TRBV7-7 to TRBJ2-1, with 10 bases fitting TRBD2. Germline V gene lookup returns CDR1 SSHAT and CDR2 FNYEAQ (reference sequence). There are 15 residues in the CDR3. Written as DNA, the CDR3 is TGTGCTAGCAGCTCTGCTAGCGGGAGAGCCCATGAGCAGTTCTTC. This translates into CASSSASGRAHEQFF.

V and J are TRBV6-1 and TRBJ2-2, with TRBD1 matching over 9 bases. CDR1 is MNHNS, CDR2 SASEGT, per germline. Trimming removed 5 bases from V and 2 bases from J; junction bases left unmatched: 12. The CDR3 contains 18 residues. CDR3 sequence (DNA): TGTGCCAGCAGTAGATACAGGGGGCTCCTCGACAACACCGGGGAGCTGTTTTTT. Translation: CASSRYRGLLDNTGELFF.

V usage is TRBV28 and J usage is TRBJ2-2; D call uncertain. V was trimmed by 2 bases and J by 3 bases, leaving 10 bases between them. Per germline, CDR1 MDHEN and CDR2 SYDVKM. The CDR3 covers 15 residues. CDR3 nucleotides: TGTGCCAGCAGTTTAGGGCAGACTTACACCGGGGAGCTGTTTTTT. Encoded protein: CASSLGQTYTGELFF.

This clonotype was observed a single time. The chain has TRBV9 and TRBJ2-1; 7 bases are a match to TRBD2. The CDR3 loop spans 13 amino acids. Germline assignment: CDR1 SGDLS and CDR2 YYNGEE. J was trimmed by 10 bases and V by 3 bases; bases with no gene match: 7. In DNA form, the CDR3 reads TGTGCCAGCAGCGATCCATTGGGGGGGGAGCAGTTCTTC. Amino acid sequence: CASSDPLGGEQFF.

This clonotype was seen a single time. This chain joins TRBV28 and TRBJ2-7, with 8 bases that match TRBD1. Germline V gene sequence: CDR1 MDHEN, CDR2 SYDVKM. This CDR3 spans 16 amino acids. After removal of 3 bases from V and 2 bases from J, the junction contained 9 bases not matched to a gene. The CDR3 is CASSFLGTGGAYEQYF. CDR3 coding DNA: TGTGCCAGCAGTTTTTTGGGCACAGGGGGTGCCTACGAGCAGTACTTC.

The chain uses TRBV13 and TRBJ2-1; 10 bases are shared with TRBD1. CDR1 and CDR2 (germline): PRHDT, FYEKMQ (reference sequence). The CDR3 has 11 amino acids. The J segment lost 15 bases and the V segment lost 5 bases, leaving 4 bases of the junction unmatched. The CDR3 DNA is TGTGCCAGCAGCCCAGGACAGGGGGGGTTCTTC. Translating it yields CASSPGQGGFF.

J is TRBJ1-5 and V is TRBV30, with TRBD1 matching over 8 bases. J lost 11 bases, V lost 0 bases, and 9 bases had no gene match. Germline CDR1 reads GTSNPN; CDR2 reads SVGIG (reference sequence). The CDR3 runs to 14 residues. The CDR3 sequence: CAWSVGTGSLAQHF. The CDR3 nucleotides read TGTGCCTGGAGTGTAGGGACAGGTTCATTGGCCCAGCATTTT.

V is TRBV30 and J is TRBJ2-1; 10 bases agree with TRBD2. Trimming removed 1 base from V and 2 bases from J; junction bases left unmatched: 5. Germline V lookup: CDR1 GTSNPN, CDR2 SVGIG (reference sequence). This CDR3 contains 16 residues. This CDR3 is CAWSDGAGGAYNEQFF. Written as DNA, the CDR3 is TGTGCCTGGAGTGACGGAGCGGGGGGGGCCTACAATGAGCAGTTCTTC.

This sequence joins TRBV11-2 and TRBJ2-5; no definite D call. Trimming pared 3 bases from V and 1 base from J, leaving 12 bases between. The CDR3 is 15 residues long. Germline lookup yields CDR1 SGHAT and CDR2 FQNNGV. The CDR3: CASSLPSITQETQYF. The CDR3 coding sequence is TGTGCCAGCAGCTTGCCATCTATAACCCAAGAGACCCAGTACTTC.

The V and J genes are TRBV7-9 and TRBJ2-7; 7 bases map to TRBD2. The ends lost 5 bases at V and 2 bases at J; junction bases unmatched: 6. The germline V gene has CDR1 SEHNR and CDR2 FQNEAQ (reference sequence). The CDR3 has 14 amino acids. Here the CDR3 reads CASSNSGGAYEQYF. DNA for the CDR3: TGTGCCAGCAGCAACAGTGGGGGGGCCTACGAGCAGTACTTC.